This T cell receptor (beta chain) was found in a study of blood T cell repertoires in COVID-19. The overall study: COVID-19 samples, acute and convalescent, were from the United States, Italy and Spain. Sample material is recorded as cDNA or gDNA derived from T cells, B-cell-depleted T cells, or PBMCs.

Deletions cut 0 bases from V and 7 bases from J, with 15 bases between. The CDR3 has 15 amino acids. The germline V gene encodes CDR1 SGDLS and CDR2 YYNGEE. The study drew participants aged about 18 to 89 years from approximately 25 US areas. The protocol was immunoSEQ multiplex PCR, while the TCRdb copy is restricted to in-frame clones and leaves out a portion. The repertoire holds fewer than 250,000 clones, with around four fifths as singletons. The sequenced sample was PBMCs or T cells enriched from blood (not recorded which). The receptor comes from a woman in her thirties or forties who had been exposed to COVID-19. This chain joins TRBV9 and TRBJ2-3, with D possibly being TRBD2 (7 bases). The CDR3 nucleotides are TGTGCCAGCAGCGTAGGGGGGGGCGTTGGGAATACGCAGTATTTT. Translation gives CASSVGGGVGNTQYF.